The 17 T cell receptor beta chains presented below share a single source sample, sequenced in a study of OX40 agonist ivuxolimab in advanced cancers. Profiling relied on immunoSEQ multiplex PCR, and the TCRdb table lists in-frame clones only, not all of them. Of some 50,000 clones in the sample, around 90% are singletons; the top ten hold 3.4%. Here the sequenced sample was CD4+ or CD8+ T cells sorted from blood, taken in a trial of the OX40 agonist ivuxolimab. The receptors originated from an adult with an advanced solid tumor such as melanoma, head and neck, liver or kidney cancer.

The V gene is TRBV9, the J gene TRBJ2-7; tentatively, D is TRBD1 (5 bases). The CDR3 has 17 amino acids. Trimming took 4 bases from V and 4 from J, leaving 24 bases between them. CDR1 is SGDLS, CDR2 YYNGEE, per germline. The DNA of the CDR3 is TGTGCCAGCAGCCCCTCGGGTGTTCCGACAGAGGCTTACGAGCAGTACTTC. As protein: CASSPSGVPTEAYEQYF.

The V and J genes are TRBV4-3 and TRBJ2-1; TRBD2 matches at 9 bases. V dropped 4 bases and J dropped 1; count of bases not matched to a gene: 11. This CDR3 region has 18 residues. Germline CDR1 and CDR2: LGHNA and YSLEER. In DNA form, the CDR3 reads TGCGCCAGCAGCCCCCAACCTCGAGCGGGGGGTTCCTACAATGAGCAGTTCTTC. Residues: CASSPQPRAGGSYNEQFF.

The CDR3 here is CASSFRSGRETQYF. CDR3 DNA sequence: TGTGCCAGCAGTTTTCGATCCGGGAGAGAGACCCAGTACTTC. The chain combines TRBV28 with TRBJ2-5; D perhaps matches TRBD2 (6 bases). The CDR3 sequence is 14 residues long. V gave up 3 bases and J gave up 4 bases, with 12 bases separating them. Germline-derived CDR1 and CDR2 are MDHEN and SYDVKM.

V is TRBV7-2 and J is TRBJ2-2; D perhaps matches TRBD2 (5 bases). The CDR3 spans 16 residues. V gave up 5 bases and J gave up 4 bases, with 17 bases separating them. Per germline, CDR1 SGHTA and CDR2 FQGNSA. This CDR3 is CASSLRGLGTTGELFF. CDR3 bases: TGTGCCAGCAGCCTCCGGGGATTAGGCACCACCGGGGAGCTGTTTTTT.

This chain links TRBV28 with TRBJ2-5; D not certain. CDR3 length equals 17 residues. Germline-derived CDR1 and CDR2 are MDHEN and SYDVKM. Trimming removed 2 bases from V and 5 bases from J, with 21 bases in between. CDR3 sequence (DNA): TGTGCCAGCAGTTTAGAGGTGGTGTGGGAAGGGCGGGAGACCCAGTACTTC. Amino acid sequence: CASSLEVVWEGRETQYF. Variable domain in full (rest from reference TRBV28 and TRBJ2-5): DVKVTQSSRYLVKRTGEKVFLECVQDMDHENMFWYRQDPGLGLRLIYFSYDVKMKEKGDIPEGYSVSREKKERFSLILESASTNQTSMYLCASSLEVVWEGRETQYFGPGTRLLVL.

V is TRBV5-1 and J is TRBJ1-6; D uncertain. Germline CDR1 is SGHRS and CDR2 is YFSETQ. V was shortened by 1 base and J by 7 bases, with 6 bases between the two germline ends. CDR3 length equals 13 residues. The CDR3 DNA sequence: TGCGCCAGCAGCTTGAACGGGAATTCACCCCTCCACTTT. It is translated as CASSLNGNSPLHF.

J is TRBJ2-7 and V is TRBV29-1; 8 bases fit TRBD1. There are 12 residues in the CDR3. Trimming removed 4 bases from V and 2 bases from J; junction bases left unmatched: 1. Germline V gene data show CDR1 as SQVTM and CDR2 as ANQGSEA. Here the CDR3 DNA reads TGCAGCGTTGGACAGGGGACCTACGAGCAGTACTTC. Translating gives CSVGQGTYEQYF.

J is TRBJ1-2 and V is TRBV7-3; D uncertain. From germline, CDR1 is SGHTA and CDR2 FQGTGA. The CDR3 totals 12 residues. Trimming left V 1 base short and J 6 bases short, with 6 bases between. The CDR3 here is CASSLNYNGYTF. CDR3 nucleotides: TGTGCCAGCAGCTTAAACTACAATGGCTACACCTTC.

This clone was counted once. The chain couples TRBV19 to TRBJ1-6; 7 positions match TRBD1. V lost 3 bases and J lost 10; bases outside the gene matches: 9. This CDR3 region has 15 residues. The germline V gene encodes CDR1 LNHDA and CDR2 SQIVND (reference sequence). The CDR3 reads CASSIQDRTGSPLHF. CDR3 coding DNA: TGTGCCAGTAGTATCCAGGACAGGACGGGATCACCCCTCCACTTT.

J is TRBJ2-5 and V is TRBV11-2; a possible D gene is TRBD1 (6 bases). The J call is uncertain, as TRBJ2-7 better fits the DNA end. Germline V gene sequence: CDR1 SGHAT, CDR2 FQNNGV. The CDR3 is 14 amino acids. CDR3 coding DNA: TGTGCCAGCAGCCTGTTGCAGGGGCCCTACGAGCAGTACTTC. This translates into CASSLLQGPYEQYF.

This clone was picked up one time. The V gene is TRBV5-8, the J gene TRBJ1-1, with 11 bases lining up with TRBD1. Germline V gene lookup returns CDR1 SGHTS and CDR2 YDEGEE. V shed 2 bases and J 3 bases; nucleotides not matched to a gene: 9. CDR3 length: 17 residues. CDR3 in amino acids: CASSLGQGARADTEAFF. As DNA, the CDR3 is TGTGCCAGCAGCTTAGGACAGGGGGCCCGAGCGGACACTGAAGCTTTCTTT.

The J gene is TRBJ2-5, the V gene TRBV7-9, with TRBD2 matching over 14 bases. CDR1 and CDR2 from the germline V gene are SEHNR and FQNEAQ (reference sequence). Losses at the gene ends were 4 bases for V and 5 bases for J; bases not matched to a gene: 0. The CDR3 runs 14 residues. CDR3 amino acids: CASSWTSGRETQYF. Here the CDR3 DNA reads TGTGCCAGCAGCTGGACTAGCGGGAGGGAGACCCAGTACTTC.

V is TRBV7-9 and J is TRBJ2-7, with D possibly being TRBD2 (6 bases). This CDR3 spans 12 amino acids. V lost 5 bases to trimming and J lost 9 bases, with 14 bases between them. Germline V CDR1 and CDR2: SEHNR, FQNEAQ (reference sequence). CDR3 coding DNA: TGTGCCAGCAGCACCACACTGGAGGGGCAGTACTTC. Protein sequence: CASSTTLEGQYF.

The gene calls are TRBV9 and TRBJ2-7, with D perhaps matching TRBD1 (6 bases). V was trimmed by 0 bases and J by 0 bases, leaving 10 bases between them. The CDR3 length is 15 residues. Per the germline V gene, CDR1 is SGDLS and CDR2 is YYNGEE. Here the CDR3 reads CASSVAGQSSYEQYF. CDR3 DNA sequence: TGTGCCAGCAGCGTAGCAGGACAGAGCTCCTACGAGCAGTACTTC.

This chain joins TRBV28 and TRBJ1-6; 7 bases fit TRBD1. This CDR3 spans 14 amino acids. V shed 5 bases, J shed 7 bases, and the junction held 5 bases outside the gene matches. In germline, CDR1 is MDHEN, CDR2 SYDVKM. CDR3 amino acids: CASSRDSGNSPLHF. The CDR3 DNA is TGTGCCAGCAGTAGGGACAGTGGGAATTCACCCCTCCACTTT.

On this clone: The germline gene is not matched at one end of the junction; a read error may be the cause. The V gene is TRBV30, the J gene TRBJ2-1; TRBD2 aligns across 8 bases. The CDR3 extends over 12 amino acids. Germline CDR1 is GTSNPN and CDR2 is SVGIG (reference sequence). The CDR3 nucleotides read TGTGCCTGGAGTCCCGGACTAGCCGGGTCGATCTTC. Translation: CAWSPGLAGSIF.

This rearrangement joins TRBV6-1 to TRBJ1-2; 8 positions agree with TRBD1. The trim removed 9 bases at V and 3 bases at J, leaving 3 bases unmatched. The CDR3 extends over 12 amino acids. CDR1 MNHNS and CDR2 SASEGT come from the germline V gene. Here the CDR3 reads CASGQGDYGYTF. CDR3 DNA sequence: TGTGCCAGTGGACAGGGAGACTATGGCTACACCTTC.